These 28 T cell receptor beta chains were all obtained from the same sample, sequenced in a study of spatial heterogeneity in lung cancer (dated by TCRdb to between 2018 and 2021). The library came from 5' RACE. TCRdb names NextSeq 500 as the instrument used. TCRdb's own reprocessing of the public reads used fastp at Q25 and MiXCR and kept productive beta chains. Rows are combined by CDR3 protein, so each entry shows the most common genes and DNA. This sample lists around 45,000 distinct CDR3 sequences; approximately 14% were detected once. The ten biggest clones cover approximately 60% of the sample. What the time point label conveys for this sample: sample taken at primary tumor resection. TCR sequencing used whole RNA extracted from tumor and nontumor lung tissue, or from cryopreserved PBMC samples, without cell sorting. The sequencing here drew on PBMCs, taken at surgery. Every receptor here comes from a male donor with early-stage non-small cell lung cancer.

This clonotype was seen a handful of times. CDR3: CASTPDRGRYEQYF. The CDR3 bases are TGTGCCAGCACCCCGGACAGGGGACGATACGAGCAGTACTTC. This chain connects TRBV6-5 to TRBJ2-7; 9 bases agree with TRBD1. After removal of 7 bases from V and 4 bases from J, the junction contained 8 bases not matched to a gene. The CDR3 covers 14 residues. Germline CDR1 reads MNHEY; CDR2 reads SVGAGI.

This clonotype has more than one count but fewer than ten. The rearrangement uses TRBV24-1 and TRBJ2-6, with 11 bases lining up with TRBD1. The CDR3 consists of 17 residues. J gave up 4 bases and V 4 bases, and 5 bases lay outside the gene matches. Looked up from germline, CDR1 is KGHDR and CDR2 is SFDVKD. For the CDR3, the DNA is TGTGCCACCAGTGACCCCGGGACAGGGGGAGGGGCCAACGTCCTGACTTTC. Protein sequence: CATSDPGTGGGANVLTF.

This clonotype has only a few counts. The V and J genes are TRBV25-1 and TRBJ2-2; D is ambiguous. Germline assignment: CDR1 MGHDK and CDR2 SYGVNS. The CDR3 sequence is 14 residues long. V lost 2 bases, J lost 0 bases, and 4 bases lay in between. CDR3: CASSEGPNTGELFF. The DNA of the CDR3 is TGTGCCAGCAGTGAAGGCCCGAACACCGGGGAGCTGTTTTTT.

The chain joins TRBV18 to TRBJ2-1; D is undetermined. Trimming pared 3 bases from V and 0 bases from J, leaving 6 bases between. Per the germline V gene, CDR1 is KGHSH and CDR2 is LQKENI. CDR3 length: 14 residues. CDR3 region: CASSPLSSYNEQFF. In nucleotides, the CDR3 is TGTGCCAGCTCACCGCTTAGCTCCTACAATGAGCAGTTCTTC.

This clonotype was seen more than once but under ten times. The chain recombines TRBV2 with TRBJ2-7; 9 bases map to TRBD1. V lost 3 bases to trimming and J lost 6 bases; unmatched junction nucleotides: 3. The germline V gene has CDR1 SNHLY and CDR2 FYNNEI. The CDR3 covers 13 residues. The CDR3 spells CASSETGGAEQYF. DNA for the CDR3: TGTGCCAGCAGTGAGACAGGGGGAGCCGAGCAGTACTTC.

This clonotype appeared a few times. The J gene is TRBJ2-1, the V gene TRBV28; TRBD2 matches 9 bases. Germline CDR1 reads MDHEN; CDR2 reads SYDVKM. The CDR3 sequence is 15 residues long. The V segment lost 6 bases and the J segment 8 bases; nucleotides outside the gene matches: 11. CDR3 nucleotides: TGTGCCAGCAGCCCCGCTGTAGCGGGAGTCGATGAGCAGTTCTTC. This gives the protein CASSPAVAGVDEQFF.

The table lists this clonotype with a few counts. This chain uses TRBV6-6 with TRBJ1-4; D is unresolved. CDR1 and CDR2 from the germline V gene are MNHNY and SVGAGI (reference sequence). CDR3 length equals 13 residues. The ends were cut back, 2 bases at V and 7 bases at J, with 8 bases in the middle. The CDR3 DNA reads as TGTGCCAGCAGTTACGTCGCAGGTGAAAAACTGTTTTTT. Its protein product is CASSYVAGEKLFF.

This clonotype has at least ten counts. The V call is TRBV18, the J call TRBJ2-7; D call uncertain. Trimming shortened V by 3 bases and J by 2 bases, and 23 bases separated the two germline ends. Germline CDR1 KGHSH, CDR2 LQKENI. The CDR3 spans 18 residues. The CDR3 here is CASSPQTSRATATYEQYF. The DNA for the CDR3 is TGTGCCAGCTCACCTCAAACTTCCCGGGCAACGGCTACCTACGAGCAGTACTTC.

The chain has TRBV29-1 and TRBJ2-7, with D possibly TRBD1 on 5 matching bases. In germline, CDR1 is SQVTM, CDR2 ANQGSEA. The CDR3 length is 14 residues. V was cut by 4 bases and J by 5 bases, with 18 bases left in between. The CDR3 nucleotides read TGCAGCGTTGTTCCAACCCCCAGGGCCAACGAGCAGTACTTC. Translated, it gives CSVVPTPRANEQYF.

The chain is built from TRBV18 and TRBJ1-6; D uncertain. The germline V gene has CDR1 KGHSH and CDR2 LQKENI. Trimming cost V 2 bases and J 7 bases, with 12 bases left between them. CDR3 length equals 15 residues. The CDR3 nucleotides read TGTGCCAGCTCACCAATTCGCGGGCAGAATTCACCCCTCCACTTT. Its translation: CASSPIRGQNSPLHF.

V usage is TRBV21-1 and J usage is TRBJ2-5; the DNA was not compared with TRBD1, the D call given in the table. TRBV21-1 corresponds to a pseudogene. The CDR3 contains 16 residues. CDR3 amino acids: CASSKAWDRGQETQYF. Written as DNA, the CDR3 is TGTGCCAGCAGCAAAGCCTGGGACAGGGGGCAAGAGACCCAGTACTTC.

V and J are TRBV5-5 and TRBJ2-7; 7 positions match TRBD2. Germline V CDR1 and CDR2: SGHKS, YYEKEE (reference sequence). The trim removed 5 bases at V and 0 bases at J, leaving 11 bases unmatched. CDR3 length: 16 amino acids. In DNA, the CDR3 is TGTGCCAGCAGGGGACGTCCGGGACTACCCTCCTACGAGCAGTACTTC. Residues: CASRGRPGLPSYEQYF.

J is TRBJ2-3 and V is TRBV7-2; TRBD2 matches at 14 bases. V was pared by 7 bases and J by 6 bases, with 6 bases of the junction left unmatched. CDR1 is SGHTA, CDR2 FQGNSA, per germline. The CDR3 contains 15 residues. CDR3 amino acids: CASIRLAGGADTQYF. DNA for the CDR3: TGTGCCAGCATCCGACTAGCGGGGGGGGCGGATACGCAGTATTTT.

This clonotype showed up just a few times. CDR3: CASSQDHAGAGDTQYF. CDR3 in DNA: TGCGCCAGCAGCCAAGATCACGCGGGAGCGGGAGATACGCAGTATTTT. This chain uses TRBV4-3 with TRBJ2-3; 7 bases fit TRBD2. Looked up from germline, CDR1 is LGHNA and CDR2 is YSLEER. Trimming took 0 bases from V and 5 from J; bases not matched to a gene: 8. CDR3 length: 16 amino acids.

This clonotype has a handful of counts. J is TRBJ2-3 and V is TRBV7-9; TRBD1 agrees at 7 bases. CDR1 and CDR2 (germline): SEHNR, FQNEAQ (reference sequence). J lost 4 bases, V lost 5 bases, and 12 bases had no gene match. The CDR3 consists of 16 residues. The CDR3 nucleotides read TGTGCCAGCAGCCCGGGACAGTTTTTAAGCGCAGATACGCAGTATTTT. Translated: CASSPGQFLSADTQYF.

This clonotype was seen only a few times. The J gene is TRBJ1-5, the V gene TRBV5-1; no definite D call. Trimming cost V 0 bases and J 2 bases, with 3 bases left between them. The CDR3 covers 13 residues. Germline CDR1 SGHRS, CDR2 YFSETQ. The CDR3, as DNA: TGCGCCAGCAGCTTGGTCGGCAATCAGCCCCAGCATTTT. As protein: CASSLVGNQPQHF.

V gene TRBV20-1 combines with J gene TRBJ2-7; TRBD1 is a possible D gene (5 bases). The CDR3 covers 14 residues. Looked up from germline, CDR1 is DFQATT and CDR2 is SNEGSKA (reference sequence). With 6 bases removed from V and 6 bases from J, the gap between germline ends came to 21 bases. CDR3 sequence: CSAPTASPGVEQYF. DNA of the CDR3: TGCAGTGCACCGACAGCTTCACCCGGAGTCGAGCAGTACTTC.

The CDR3 is CASSKNGLPDTDTQYF. The CDR3 bases are TGTGCCAGCAGCAAAAATGGACTACCGGACACAGATACGCAGTATTTT. The rearrangement uses TRBV11-2 and TRBJ2-3, with D maybe TRBD2 (6 bases). Per germline, CDR1 SGHAT and CDR2 FQNNGV. The ends were cut back, 5 bases at V and 2 bases at J, with 17 bases in the middle. The CDR3 is 16 amino acids. Variable domain in full (rest from reference TRBV11-2 and TRBJ2-3): EAGVAQSPRYKIIEKRQSVAFWCNPISGHATLYWYQQILGQGPKLLIQFQNNGVVDDSQLPKDRFSAERLKGVDSTLKIQPAKLEDSAVYLCASSKNGLPDTDTQYFGPGTRLTVL.

As concerns this clonotype: A read error may explain this, as a much larger clone is one base away. This sequence joins TRBV7-2 and TRBJ2-5; the D gene is possibly TRBD2 (6 bases). CDR3 size: 13 residues. Germline CDR1 and CDR2: SGHTA and FQGNSA. CDR3 in amino acids: CAGSQRAGETQYF. The CDR3 DNA sequence: TGTGCCGGCAGCCAGCGGGCCGGAGAGACCCAGTACTTC.

The V gene is TRBV3-1, the J gene TRBJ2-1, with 8 bases identical to TRBD2. The CDR3 has 15 amino acids. The V gene end was trimmed by 0 bases and the J gene end by 4 bases; junction bases not matched to a gene: 2. CDR1 LGHDT and CDR2 YNNKEL come from the germline V gene (reference sequence). For the CDR3, the DNA is TGTGCCAGCAGCCAAGAACTAGCGGAATACAATGAGCAGTTCTTC. Protein: CASSQELAEYNEQFF.

This clonotype was seen a few times. The genes are TRBV5-6 and TRBJ2-5; 8 bases match TRBD1. CDR3 length: 14 residues. CDR1 and CDR2 from the germline V gene are SGHDT and YYEEEE. V lost 4 bases, J lost 2 bases, and 4 bases stayed unmatched. The CDR3 DNA is TGTGCCAGCAGCCGGACAGGGCGGCAAGAGACCCAGTACTTC. It specifies CASSRTGRQETQYF.

This clonotype was seen ten or more times. The genes are TRBV4-1 and TRBJ1-3; D perhaps matches TRBD1 (6 bases). Germline loops: CDR1 MGHRA, CDR2 YSYEKL. Trimming removed 3 bases from V and 2 bases from J, with 23 bases in between. CDR3 size: 19 residues. The CDR3 is CASSHPLGRGQRTGNTIYF. The CDR3 region has the DNA TGCGCCAGCAGCCACCCCCTGGGTCGGGGGCAAAGAACTGGAAACACCATATATTTT.

The chain recombines TRBV10-2 with TRBJ2-4; 7 bases line up with TRBD2. This CDR3 has 13 residues. In germline, CDR1 is WSHSY, CDR2 SAAADI. The J segment lost 7 bases and the V segment lost 2 bases, leaving 2 bases of the junction unmatched. CDR3 residues: CASSEMGGNIQYF. The CDR3 region has the DNA TGCGCCAGCAGTGAGATGGGAGGGAACATTCAGTACTTC.

The chain uses TRBV9 and TRBJ2-7; TRBD1 agrees at 7 bases. The CDR3 is made up of 14 amino acids. Germline assignment: CDR1 SGDLS and CDR2 YYNGEE. Trimming removed 4 bases from V and 3 bases from J; junction bases left unmatched: 7. The CDR3: CASSPRDSNYEQYF. In DNA, the CDR3 is TGTGCCAGCAGCCCTCGGGACAGCAACTACGAGCAGTACTTC.

This rearrangement joins TRBV4-1 to TRBJ1-2, with D perhaps TRBD1 (6 bases). Germline V gene lookup returns CDR1 MGHRA and CDR2 YSYEKL. The CDR3 totals 15 residues. Trimming removed 8 bases from V and 2 bases from J, with 18 bases in between. CDR3 sequence reads: CASGISGRGNYGYTF. CDR3 in DNA: TGCGCCAGCGGCATAAGCGGCAGGGGCAACTATGGCTACACCTTC.

The chain carries TRBV20-1 and TRBJ2-7; D might be TRBD2 (5 bases). V lost 6 bases and J lost 0, with 9 bases in between. The germline V gene encodes CDR1 DFQATT and CDR2 SNEGSKA (reference sequence). This CDR3 is built from 12 residues. CDR3 region: CSATGDSYEQYF. The DNA for the CDR3 is TGCAGTGCCACCGGGGACTCCTACGAGCAGTACTTC.

This clonotype was counted only a few times. This rearrangement joins TRBV6-5 to TRBJ1-6, with 9 bases identical to TRBD1. Germline V gene data show CDR1 as MNHEY and CDR2 as SVGAGI. The length of the CDR3 is 17 residues. J was trimmed by 10 bases and V by 5 bases; bases with no gene match: 15. Here the CDR3 reads CASSPPLGQGESSPLHF. The CDR3 DNA is TGTGCCAGCAGTCCTCCTTTGGGACAGGGAGAGTCATCACCCCTCCACTTT.

V gene TRBV27 combines with J gene TRBJ2-1, with TRBD2 as a possible D gene (6 bases). Deletions cut 7 bases from V and 3 bases from J, with 13 bases between. Germline lookup yields CDR1 MNHEY and CDR2 SMNVEV (reference sequence). This CDR3 spans 14 amino acids. The CDR3 DNA reads as TGTGCCAGCACCTCCGGGAGAGGCTACAATGAGCAGTTCTTC. This codes for CASTSGRGYNEQFF.